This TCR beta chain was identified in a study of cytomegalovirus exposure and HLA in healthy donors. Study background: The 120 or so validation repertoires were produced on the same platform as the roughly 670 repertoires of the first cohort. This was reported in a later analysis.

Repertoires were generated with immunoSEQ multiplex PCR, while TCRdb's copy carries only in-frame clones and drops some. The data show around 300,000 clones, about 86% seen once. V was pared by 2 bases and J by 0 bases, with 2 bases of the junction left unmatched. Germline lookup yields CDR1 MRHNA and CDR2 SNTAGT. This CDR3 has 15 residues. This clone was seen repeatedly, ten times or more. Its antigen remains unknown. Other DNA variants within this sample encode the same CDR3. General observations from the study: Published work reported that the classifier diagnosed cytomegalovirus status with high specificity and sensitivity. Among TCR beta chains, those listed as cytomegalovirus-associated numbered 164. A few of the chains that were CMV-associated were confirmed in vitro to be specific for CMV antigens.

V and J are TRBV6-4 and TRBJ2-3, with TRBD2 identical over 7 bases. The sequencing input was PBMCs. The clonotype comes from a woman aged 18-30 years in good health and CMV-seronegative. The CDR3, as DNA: TGTGCCAGCAGTGACGGTAGCGGGAGCACAGATACGCAGTATTTT. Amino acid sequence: CASSDGSGSTDTQYF.